A selection of T cell receptor beta chains follows, all from one sample in a study of CD8+ T cells in alopecia areata. This table comes from immunoSEQ multiplex PCR, and its TCRdb copy is limited to in-frame clones, with some not included. The sample includes 98,000 or so clones, approximately 59% of them seen just once. Sequenced material: CD8+ T cells sorted from blood. These receptor sequences come from a human donor in good health. Each CDR3 is given with its conserved first and last residue. Each record gives: V gene, CDR3 length, D gene, J gene, clone size, CDR3 DNA, CDR3 protein. A D gene is named only where the DNA matches it firmly. Only some rows state a clone size, as once, few, many or a class for expanded clones.

TRBV5-1	16	NA	TRBJ2-5	NA	TGCGCCAGCAGCCTATCGCCAGCGGTGAACCAAGAGACCCAGTACTTC	CASSLSPAVNQETQYF
TRBV27	15	TRBD1	TRBJ2-1	NA	TGTGCCAGCACCTGGGGGACAGGGGGCTGGAATGAGCAGTTCTTC	CASTWGTGGWNEQFF
TRBV7-9	13	NA	TRBJ2-1	few	TGTGCCAGCAGCTCAGAGGGACCCAATGAGCAGTTCTTC	CASSSEGPNEQFF
TRBV23-1	14	NA	TRBJ2-1	few	TGCGCCAGCAGTACAAGGACAGCCGTCAATGAGCAGTTCTTC	CASSTRTAVNEQFF
TRBV28	16	TRBD2	TRBJ2-3	NA	TGTGCCAGCAGTTTACTAGCGGGGGACAACCACGATACGCAGTATTTT	CASSLLAGDNHDTQYF
TRBV13	14	NA	TRBJ1-2	NA	TGTGCCAGCAGCTTAGGCCAGGGCTCCTATGGCTACACCTTC	CASSLGQGSYGYTF
TRBV2	14	TRBD1	TRBJ1-5	few	TGTGCCAGCAGTTTCGGGACAGGAAATCAGCCCCAGCATTTT	CASSFGTGNQPQHF
TRBV28	16	NA	TRBJ2-1	NA	TGTGCCAGCAGCCCGCAAAGGGGGGGCCGGTACAATGAGCAGTTCTTC	CASSPQRGGRYNEQFF
TRBV13	15	NA	TRBJ2-7	NA	TGTGCCAGCAGCTTAGGTTTGGGCGGACCCTACGAGCAGTACTTC	CASSLGLGGPYEQYF
TRBV6-5	13	NA	TRBJ1-4	NA	TGTGCCAGCCGACAGTTACCTAATGAAAAACTGTTTTTT	CASRQLPNEKLFF
TRBV13	17	NA	TRBJ2-3	NA	TGTGCCAGCAGCTTAGGCCTGGGTAGCGTGCCCACAGATACGCAGTATTTT	CASSLGLGSVPTDTQYF
TRBV2	14	NA	TRBJ2-7	few	TGTGCCAGCAGTGAGGCGGGGGCCACCTACGAGCAGTACTTC	CASSEAGATYEQYF
TRBV25-1	14	TRBD1	TRBJ2-7	once	TGTGCCAGCAGTGGATCGGGACAGAACTACGAGCAGTACTTC	CASSGSGQNYEQYF
TRBV4-1	17	NA	TRBJ2-5	once	TGCGCCAGCAGCCGCAGGGCCTTCCTGGGGCTGGAAGAGACCCAGTACTTC	CASSRRAFLGLEETQYF
TRBV15	15	TRBD2	TRBJ2-5	NA	TGTGCCACCAGCAGTAGACTAGCGGGGGGAGAGACCCAGTACTTC	CATSSRLAGGETQYF
TRBV7-9	15	TRBD1	TRBJ2-5	NA	TGTGCCAGCAGCCCCCGGGACAGAAACCAAGAGACCCAGTACTTC	CASSPRDRNQETQYF
TRBV13	17	TRBD1	TRBJ1-6	once	TGTGCCAGCAGCGCCAGTGGGACAGGGGCCTATAATTCACCCCTCCACTTT	CASSASGTGAYNSPLHF
TRBV5-6	13	NA	TRBJ2-1	NA	TGTGCCAGCAGCTTGGGCCCCGACAATGAGCAGTTCTTC	CASSLGPDNEQFF
TRBV29-1	13	NA	TRBJ2-3	NA	TGCAGCGCCCCCGGGGCCTTCACAGATACGCAGTATTTT	CSAPGAFTDTQYF
TRBV2	13	NA	TRBJ1-5	NA	TGTGCCAGCACCCCAAGGGGAAATCAGCCCCAGCATTTT	CASTPRGNQPQHF
TRBV6-1	17	TRBD2	TRBJ2-2	NA	TGTGCCAGCAGTGAAGATTGGGCTAGCGGGGAGGTCGGGGAGCTGTTTTTT	CASSEDWASGEVGELFF
TRBV5-1	15	TRBD1	TRBJ1-2	NA	TGCGCCAGCAGATACCGCTACAGGGGGCAAGATGGCTACACCTTC	CASRYRYRGQDGYTF
TRBV7-8	14	NA	TRBJ1-1	NA	TGTGCCAGCAGCCCTGGTATTAGGAACACTGAAGCTTTCTTT	CASSPGIRNTEAFF
TRBV6-6	11	NA	TRBJ2-7	NA	TGTGCCACCATATCCTCTCACGAGCAGTACTTC	CATISSHEQYF
TRBV7-9	11	NA	TRBJ2-7	few	TGTGCCAGCAGCTTGGGGATCGAGCAGTACTTC	CASSLGIEQYF
TRBV29-1	12	TRBD2	TRBJ2-1	few	TGCAGCGTCGCGGGACTAGATGGTGAGCAGTTCTTC	CSVAGLDGEQFF
TRBV2	14	NA	TRBJ2-1	NA	TGTGCCAGCAGTGACCCGAGCTCCTACAATGAGCAGTTCTTC	CASSDPSSYNEQFF
TRBV7-8	16	NA	TRBJ2-5	NA	TGTGCCAGCAGCATAGTAGGACGCGGCCCGAAAGAGACCCAGTACTTC	CASSIVGRGPKETQYF
TRBV29-1	15	TRBD1	TRBJ2-5	NA	TGCAGCGTCACCCAGACAGGGCGGTCCGGGGAGACCCAGTACTTC	CSVTQTGRSGETQYF
TRBV7-2	16	TRBD2	TRBJ2-1	few	TGTGCCAGCAGCCCCTGGCGGACTAGCGAGTACAATGAGCAGTTCTTC	CASSPWRTSEYNEQFF
TRBV7-2	15	NA	TRBJ2-3	NA	TGTGCCAGCAGCTTATGGCGGGACGGCACAGATACGCAGTATTTT	CASSLWRDGTDTQYF
TRBV7-3	15	NA	TRBJ2-3	few	TGTGCCAGCAGCTTAGGGGGGGCCGTCACAGATACGCAGTATTTT	CASSLGGAVTDTQYF
TRBV5-6	16	NA	TRBJ1-5	few	TGTGCCAGCAGCTTCGCTACAGGCTATAGCAATCAGCCCCAGCATTTT	CASSFATGYSNQPQHF
TRBV13	16	TRBD2	TRBJ2-5	NA	TGTGCCAGCAGCTACCCCCCCGGGACTAGCATGGAGACCCAGTACTTC	CASSYPPGTSMETQYF
TRBV4-2	16	NA	TRBJ2-3	many	TGTGCCAGCAGCCAAGGCGAACAGGCTAGCACAGATACGCAGTATTTT	CASSQGEQASTDTQYF
TRBV9	15	NA	TRBJ1-1	NA	TGTGCCAGCAGCGTAGTTTCAGTCATGAACACTGAAGCTTTCTTT	CASSVVSVMNTEAFF
TRBV28	13	TRBD2	TRBJ2-5	NA	TGTGCCCATGGGACTAGCGGAGAAGAGACCCAGTACTTC	CAHGTSGEETQYF
TRBV14	16	NA	TRBJ1-2	NA	TGTGCCAGCAGCGAGTCGGACATGTGGGGCGGCTATGGCTACACCTTC	CASSESDMWGGYGYTF
TRBV5-4	14	TRBD1	TRBJ2-7	NA	TGTGCCAGCAGCTTGGGGCAGGGGGCGTTCGAGCAGTACTTC	CASSLGQGAFEQYF
TRBV6-5	15	NA	TRBJ2-5	few	TGTGCCAGCAGTTACGACTCCGCGTCCCTGGAGACCCAGTACTTC	CASSYDSASLETQYF
TRBV5-6	14	TRBD1	TRBJ2-5	NA	TGTGCCAGCAGCTCGACAGGGGGCTGGGAGACCCAGTACTTC	CASSSTGGWETQYF
TRBV30	19	NA	TRBJ2-5	NA	TGTGCCTGGAGTGACCTCCCTCAAACAGGGCGACTCTCCCAAGAGACCCAGTACTTC	CAWSDLPQTGRLSQETQYF
TRBV7-9	13	NA	TRBJ1-2	NA	TGTGCCAGCAGCGTAGGACAGACTTATGGCTACACCTTC	CASSVGQTYGYTF
TRBV7-9	11	NA	TRBJ2-3	NA	TGTGCCAGCAGCTTCGTAGATACGCAGTATTTT	CASSFVDTQYF
TRBV5-6	15	TRBD2	TRBJ2-1	NA	TGTGCCAGCAGCCCTAGCGGGGGCTCCTACAATGAGCAGTTCTTC	CASSPSGGSYNEQFF
TRBV15	17	TRBD1	TRBJ2-3	NA	TGTGCCACCAGCACCTCCGGGACAGGGGCGTCCACAGATACGCAGTATTTT	CATSTSGTGASTDTQYF
TRBV5-1	15	NA	TRBJ2-5	few	TGCGCCAGCAGCTGGACCTACGGCCCCCAAGAGACCCAGTACTTC	CASSWTYGPQETQYF
TRBV29-1	11	NA	TRBJ1-1	NA	TGCAGCGTTGACACGAACACTGAAGCTTTCTTT	CSVDTNTEAFF
TRBV13	16	TRBD2	TRBJ2-5	NA	TGTGCCAGCAGCTCAGGACTAGCGGGGGTGCAAGAGACCCAGTACTTC	CASSSGLAGVQETQYF
TRBV15	15	NA	TRBJ1-2	NA	TGTGCCACCAGCAGAGCGGCAATCCCTAACTATGGCTACACCTTC	CATSRAAIPNYGYTF
TRBV10-3	15	NA	TRBJ2-3	NA	TGTGCCATCAGCGAGGGCGGACAACGGCGGGATACGCAGTATTTT	CAISEGGQRRDTQYF
TRBV5-1	13	NA	TRBJ1-1	NA	TGCGCCAGCAGCCCCAGGATTAACACTGAAGCTTTCTTT	CASSPRINTEAFF
TRBV29-1	12	NA	TRBJ1-1	NA	TGCAGCTCCCTGGGGGGTAGTGGTGAAGCTTTCTTT	CSSLGGSGEAFF
TRBV4-2	17	NA	TRBJ2-7	NA	TGTGCCAGCAGCCAAGCGACCCAGGTACTCTTCCCCTACGAGCAGTACTTC	CASSQATQVLFPYEQYF
TRBV12-5	15	TRBD1	TRBJ1-2	NA	TGTGCTAGTGGGTCCACAGGGGCGCTTACCTATGGCTACACCTTC	CASGSTGALTYGYTF
TRBV15	14	TRBD2	TRBJ2-3	once	TGTGCCACCAGGGCAGCGGGGAGCACAGATACGCAGTATTTT	CATRAAGSTDTQYF
TRBV13	15	TRBD2	TRBJ2-1	few	TGTGCCAGCAGCTTAGGGTTGGCCGGGGGGAATGAGCAGTTCTTC	CASSLGLAGGNEQFF